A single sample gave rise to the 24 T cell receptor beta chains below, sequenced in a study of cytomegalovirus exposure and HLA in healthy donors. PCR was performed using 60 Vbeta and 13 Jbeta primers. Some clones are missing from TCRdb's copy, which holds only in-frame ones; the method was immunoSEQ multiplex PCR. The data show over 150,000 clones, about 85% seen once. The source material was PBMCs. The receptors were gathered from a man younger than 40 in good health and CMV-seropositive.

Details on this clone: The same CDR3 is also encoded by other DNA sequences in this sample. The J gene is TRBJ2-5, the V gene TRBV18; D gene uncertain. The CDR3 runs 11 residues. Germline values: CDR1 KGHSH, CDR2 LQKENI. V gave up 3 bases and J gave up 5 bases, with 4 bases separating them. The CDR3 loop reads CASSPGETQYF. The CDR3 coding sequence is TGTGCCAGCTCACCGGGCGAGACCCAGTACTTC. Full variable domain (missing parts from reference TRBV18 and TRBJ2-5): NAGVMQNPRHLVRRRGQEARLRCSPMKGHSHVYWYRQLPEEGLKFMVYLQKENIIDESGMPKERFSAEFPKEGPSILRIQQVVRGDSAAYFCASSPGETQYFGPGTRLLVL.

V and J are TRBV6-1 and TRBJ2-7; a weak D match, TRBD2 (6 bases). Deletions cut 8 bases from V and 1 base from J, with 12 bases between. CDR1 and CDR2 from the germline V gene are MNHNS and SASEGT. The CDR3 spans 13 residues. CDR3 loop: CASGAGLSYEQYV. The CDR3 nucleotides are TGTGCCAGCGGGGCCGGACTATCCTACGAGCAGTACGTC.

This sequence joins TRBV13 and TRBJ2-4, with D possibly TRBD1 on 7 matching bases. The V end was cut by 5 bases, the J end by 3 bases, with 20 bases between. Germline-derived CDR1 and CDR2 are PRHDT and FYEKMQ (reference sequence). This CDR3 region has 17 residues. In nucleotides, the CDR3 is TGTGCCAGCAGCCACCCCCGGGGCAGGGGGGTCAAAAACATTCAGTACTTC. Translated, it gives CASSHPRGRGVKNIQYF.

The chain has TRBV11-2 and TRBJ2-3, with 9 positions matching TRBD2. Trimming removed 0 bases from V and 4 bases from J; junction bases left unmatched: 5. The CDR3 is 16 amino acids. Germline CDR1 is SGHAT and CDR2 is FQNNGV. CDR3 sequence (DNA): TGTGCCAGCAGCTTAGATGTAGCGGGAGCATCAGATACGCAGTATTTT. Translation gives CASSLDVAGASDTQYF.

CDR3 loop: CAWGRRGTSGRLYEQYF. As DNA, the CDR3 is TGTGCCTGGGGGAGACGTGGGACTAGCGGGAGGCTTTACGAGCAGTACTTC. This chain links TRBV30 with TRBJ2-7; 15 positions agree with TRBD2. The CDR3 spans 17 residues. With V trimmed by 5 bases and J by 4 bases, 12 bases remained unmatched. Germline V gene data show CDR1 as GTSNPN and CDR2 as SVGIG (reference sequence).

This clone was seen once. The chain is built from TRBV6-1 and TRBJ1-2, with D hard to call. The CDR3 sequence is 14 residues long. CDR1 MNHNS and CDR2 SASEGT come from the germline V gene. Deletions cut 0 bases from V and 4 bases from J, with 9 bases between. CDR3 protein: CASSEAYRIYGYTF. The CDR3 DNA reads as TGTGCCAGCAGTGAAGCGTACAGAATCTATGGCTACACCTTC.

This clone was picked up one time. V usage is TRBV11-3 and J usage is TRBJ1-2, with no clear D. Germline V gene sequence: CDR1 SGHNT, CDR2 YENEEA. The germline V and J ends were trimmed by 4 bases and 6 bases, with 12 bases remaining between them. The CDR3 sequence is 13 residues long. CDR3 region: CASSSDGVNGYTF. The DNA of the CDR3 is TGTGCCAGCAGCTCAGACGGGGTTAATGGCTACACCTTC.

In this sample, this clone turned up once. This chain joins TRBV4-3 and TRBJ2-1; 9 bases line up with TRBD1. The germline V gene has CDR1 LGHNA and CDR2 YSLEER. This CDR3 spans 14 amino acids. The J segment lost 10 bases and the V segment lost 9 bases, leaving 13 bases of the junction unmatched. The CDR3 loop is CASGTGLSPEEQFF. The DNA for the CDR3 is TGCGCCAGTGGGACAGGGTTAAGCCCCGAGGAGCAGTTCTTC.

In nucleotides, the CDR3 is TGTGCCACCAGCAGAGAGCGCGGAGCTAACTATGGCTACACCTTC. This codes for CATSRERGANYGYTF. The chain carries TRBV15 and TRBJ1-2, with unresolved D. CDR3 length: 15 amino acids. V lost 0 bases and J lost 0, with 8 bases in between. Germline-derived CDR1 and CDR2 are LNHNV and YYDKDF (reference sequence).

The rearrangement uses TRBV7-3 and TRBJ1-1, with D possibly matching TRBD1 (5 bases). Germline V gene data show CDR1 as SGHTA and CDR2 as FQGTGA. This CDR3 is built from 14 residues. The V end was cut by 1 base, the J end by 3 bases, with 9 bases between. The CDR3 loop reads CASSLSGGDTEAFF. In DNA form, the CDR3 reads TGTGCCAGCAGCTTAAGTGGGGGGGACACTGAAGCTTTCTTT.

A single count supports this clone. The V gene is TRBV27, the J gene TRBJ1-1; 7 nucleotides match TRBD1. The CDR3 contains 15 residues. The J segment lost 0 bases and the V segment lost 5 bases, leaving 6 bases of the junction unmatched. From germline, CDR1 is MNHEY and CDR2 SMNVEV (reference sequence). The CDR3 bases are TGTGCCAGCAGTACAAGGACAGGCATGAACACTGAAGCTTTCTTT. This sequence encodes CASSTRTGMNTEAFF.

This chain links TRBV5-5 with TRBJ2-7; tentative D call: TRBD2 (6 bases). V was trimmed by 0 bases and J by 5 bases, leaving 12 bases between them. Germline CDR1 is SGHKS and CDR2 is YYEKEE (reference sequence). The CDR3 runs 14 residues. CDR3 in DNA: TGTGCCAGCAGCTTGGCACCGGGACTGGACGAGCAGTACGTC. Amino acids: CASSLAPGLDEQYV.

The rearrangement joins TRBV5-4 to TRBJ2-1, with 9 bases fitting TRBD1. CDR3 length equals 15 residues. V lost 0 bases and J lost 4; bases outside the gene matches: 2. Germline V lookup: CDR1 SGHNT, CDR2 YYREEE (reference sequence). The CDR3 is CASSLGDRVYNEQFF. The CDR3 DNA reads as TGTGCCAGCAGCTTGGGGGACAGGGTATACAATGAGCAGTTCTTC.

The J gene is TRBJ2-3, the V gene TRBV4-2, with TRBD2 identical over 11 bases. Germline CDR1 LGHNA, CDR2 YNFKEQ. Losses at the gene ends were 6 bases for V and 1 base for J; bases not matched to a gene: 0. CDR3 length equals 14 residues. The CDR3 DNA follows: TGTGCCAGCAGGACTAGCGGGGGCACAGATACGCAGTATTTT. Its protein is CASRTSGGTDTQYF.

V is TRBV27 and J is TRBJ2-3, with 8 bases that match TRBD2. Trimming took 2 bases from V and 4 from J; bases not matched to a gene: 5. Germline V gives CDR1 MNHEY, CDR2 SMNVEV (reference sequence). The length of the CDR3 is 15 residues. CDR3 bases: TGTGCCAGCAGTTTACGAGCGGGAGTCGCAGATACGCAGTATTTT. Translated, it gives CASSLRAGVADTQYF.

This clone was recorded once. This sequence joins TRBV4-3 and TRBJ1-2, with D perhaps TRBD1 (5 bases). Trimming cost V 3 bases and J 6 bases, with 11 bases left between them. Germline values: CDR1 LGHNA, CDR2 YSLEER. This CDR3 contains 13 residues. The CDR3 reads CASSHPSGNGYTF. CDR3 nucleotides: TGCGCCAGCAGCCATCCCTCAGGGAATGGCTACACCTTC.

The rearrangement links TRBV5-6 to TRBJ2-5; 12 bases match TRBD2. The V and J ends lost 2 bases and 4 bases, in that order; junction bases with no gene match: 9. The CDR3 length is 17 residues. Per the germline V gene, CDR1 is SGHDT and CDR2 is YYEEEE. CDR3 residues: CASSFRPSGRALETQYF. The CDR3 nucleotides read TGTGCCAGCAGCTTCCGCCCTAGCGGGAGGGCCCTAGAGACCCAGTACTTC.

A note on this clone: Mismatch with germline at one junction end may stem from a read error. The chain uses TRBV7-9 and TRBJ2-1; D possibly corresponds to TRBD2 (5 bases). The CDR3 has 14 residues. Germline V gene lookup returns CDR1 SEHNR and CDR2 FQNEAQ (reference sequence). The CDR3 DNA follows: TGTTCCAGCAGCCGGGATTTGATATACAATGAGCAGTTCTTC. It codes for CSSSRDLIYNEQFF.

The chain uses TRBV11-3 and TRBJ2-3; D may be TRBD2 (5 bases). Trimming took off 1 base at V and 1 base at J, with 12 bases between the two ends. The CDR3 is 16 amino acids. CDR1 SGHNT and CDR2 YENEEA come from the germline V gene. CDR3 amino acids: CASSLGRARGTDTQYF. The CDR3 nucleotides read TGTGCCAGCAGCTTAGGGAGAGCGAGGGGCACAGATACGCAGTATTTT. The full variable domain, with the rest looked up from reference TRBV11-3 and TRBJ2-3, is EAGVVQSPRYKIIEKKQPVAFWCNPISGHNTLYWYLQNLGQGPELLIRYENEEAVDDSQLPKDRFSAERLKGVDSTLKIQPAELGDSAVYLCASSLGRARGTDTQYFGPGTRLTVL.

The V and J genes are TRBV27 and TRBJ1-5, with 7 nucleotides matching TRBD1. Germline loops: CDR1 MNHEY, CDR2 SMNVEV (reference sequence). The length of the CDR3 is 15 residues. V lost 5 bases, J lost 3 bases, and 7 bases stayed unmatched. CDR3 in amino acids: CASSPLTGINQPQHF. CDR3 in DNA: TGTGCCAGCAGTCCCCTGACAGGGATCAATCAGCCCCAGCATTTT.

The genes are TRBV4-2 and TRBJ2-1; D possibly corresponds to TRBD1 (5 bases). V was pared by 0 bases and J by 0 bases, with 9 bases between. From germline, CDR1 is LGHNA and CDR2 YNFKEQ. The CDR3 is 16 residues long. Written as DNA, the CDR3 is TGTGCCAGCAGCCAAGACGGACACAGCTCCTACAATGAGCAGTTCTTC. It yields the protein CASSQDGHSSYNEQFF.

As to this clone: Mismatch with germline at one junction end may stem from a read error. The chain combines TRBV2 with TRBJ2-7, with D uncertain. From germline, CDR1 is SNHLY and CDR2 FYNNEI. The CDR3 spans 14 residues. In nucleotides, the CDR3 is TGTGCCAGCAGCGAATATACCAACTCCCACGAGCAGTACTTC. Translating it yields CASSEYTNSHEQYF.

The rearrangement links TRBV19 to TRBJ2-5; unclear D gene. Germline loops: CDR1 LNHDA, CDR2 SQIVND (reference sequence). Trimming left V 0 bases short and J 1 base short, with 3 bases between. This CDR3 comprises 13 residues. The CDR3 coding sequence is TGTGCCAGTAGTATAGACGGCCAAGAGACCCAGTACTTC. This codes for CASSIDGQETQYF.

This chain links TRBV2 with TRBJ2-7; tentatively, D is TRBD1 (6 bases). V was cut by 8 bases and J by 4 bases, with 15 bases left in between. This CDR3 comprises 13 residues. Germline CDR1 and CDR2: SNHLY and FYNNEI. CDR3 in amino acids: CASHRVPEYEQYF. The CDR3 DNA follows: TGTGCCAGCCACAGGGTCCCCGAATACGAGCAGTACTTC.